This T cell receptor (beta chain) was profiled in a study of cytomegalovirus exposure and HLA in healthy donors. General observations from the study: It is likely that the observed cluster of highly shared sequence variants was a sequencing artifact.

60 Vbeta and 13 Jbeta primers were used in PCR. TCRdb's table, derived via immunoSEQ multiplex PCR, lists solely in-frame clones and lacks some. The table has 95,000 to 100,000 clones, around 83% seen once. Trimming pared 10 bases from V and 4 bases from J, leaving 16 bases between. The CDR3 runs to 14 residues. Looked up from germline, CDR1 is ENHRY and CDR2 is SYGVKD. A remark on this clone: The antigen remains unidentified.

The chain couples TRBV10-3 to TRBJ2-2; perhaps TRBD2 as D (6 bases). The receptor was isolated from a man aged 30-40 years in good health and CMV-seronegative. Sequencing used PBMCs. The CDR3 region has the DNA TGTGCCACCTATTGGCGGGAAAGCACCGGGGAGCTGTTTTTT. Amino acids: CATYWRESTGELFF.